This TCR beta chain was recovered during a study of T-cell reconstitution after alpha-beta-depleted transplantation in children. A TCRbeta library incorporating unique molecular identifiers was prepared. MiXCR, applied by TCRdb to the PCR reads, yields one record per CDR3 protein. Here the sample spans about 980,000 distinct CDR3 sequences, about 30% being singletons. Study-wide points: Surviving recipient T cells and intrathymic progenitors accounted for some patients' high TCRbeta diversity at day 60. Several hundred expanded graft clones reportedly supplied alpha-beta T cells about two months after transplant. Newly generated T cells supplied most T-cell counts and diversity one year post-transplant.

Comment on this clonotype: Its target is not known.

V shed 4 bases and J shed 4 bases, with 15 bases lying between them. CDR1 LGHDT and CDR2 YNNKEL come from the germline V gene (reference sequence). The CDR3 is made up of 15 amino acids. The chain recombines TRBV3-1 with TRBJ2-3, with a weak D call TRBD2 (7 bases). The sequences come from PBMCs, mostly from graft donor cells, collected 360 days after TCRalphabeta/CD19-depleted stem cell transplant. The clonotype comes from a boy less than two years old who had a stem cell transplant for SCID, so the T cells may come from the graft donor. The CDR3 coding sequence is TGTGCCAGCAGCCGCCAGAGGGGGGGCCCAGATACGCAGTATTTT. Protein sequence: CASSRQRGGPDTQYF.